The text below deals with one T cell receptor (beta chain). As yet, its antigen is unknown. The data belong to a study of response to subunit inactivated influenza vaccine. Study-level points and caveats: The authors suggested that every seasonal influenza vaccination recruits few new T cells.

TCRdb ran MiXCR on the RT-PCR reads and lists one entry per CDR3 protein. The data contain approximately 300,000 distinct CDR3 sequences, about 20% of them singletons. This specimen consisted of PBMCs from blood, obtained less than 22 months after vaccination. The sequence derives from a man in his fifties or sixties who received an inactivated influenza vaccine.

The CDR3 region is CSARDHRELFF. CDR3 sequence (DNA): TGCAGTGCTAGAGATCACCGGGAGCTGTTTTTT. This chain joins TRBV20-1 and TRBJ2-2; no definite D call. Between the trimmed V and J ends, which lost 0 bases and 9 bases, there was a span of 5 bases. The length of the CDR3 is 11 residues. CDR1 and CDR2 from the germline V gene are DFQATT and SNEGSKA (reference sequence).